This is a list of T cell receptor beta chains from one sample in a study of OX40 agonist ivuxolimab in advanced cancers. The table came from immunoSEQ multiplex PCR; TCRdb's copy has only in-frame clones and leaves some out. The table includes 45,000 to 60,000 clones, approximately 89% detected once. The sample here was CD4+ or CD8+ T cells sorted from blood, taken in a trial of the OX40 agonist ivuxolimab. The source of these receptors is an adult with an advanced solid tumor such as melanoma, head and neck, liver or kidney cancer. Both conserved end residues are part of each CDR3. The D gene is left open where the match is weak. Part of the rows lack a size; the others show once, few, many or a class for expanded clones.

>-|TRBV29-1|TRBJ1-2|-
TGCAGCGTTGAAGATCTGGACGGCCCAAAGGGTGGCTACACCTTC
CSVEDLDGPKGGYTF
>-|TRBV7-2|TRBJ2-1|-
TGTGCCAGCAGCTCCCCGCAGGGCAATGAGCAGTTCTTC
CASSSPQGNEQFF
>-|TRBV11-2|TRBJ1-3|-
TGTGCCAGCAGCCGAGTTCTAGGCTCTGGAAACACCATATATTTT
CASSRVLGSGNTIYF
>-|TRBV4-3|TRBJ2-1|-
TGCGCCAGCAGCCTGTCGGTAGCGGCATTGGGCTACAATGAGCAGTTCTTC
CASSLSVAALGYNEQFF
>few|TRBV9|TRBJ1-1|-
TGTGCCAGCAGCGGCAATCCGGACCTGCCTGAAGCTTTCTTT
CASSGNPDLPEAFF
>-|TRBV19|TRBJ1-5|-
TGTGCCAGTAGTCCGGGACACTTCAGCAATCAGCCCCAGCATTTT
CASSPGHFSNQPQHF
>-|TRBV11-2|TRBJ1-1|TRBD1
TGTGCCAGCAGCTCCTACAGGGGAGGGGGCACTGAAGCTTTCTTT
CASSSYRGGGTEAFF
>few|TRBV6-1|TRBJ1-2|-
TGTGCCAGCAGTGAAGCTCCAGGATCCTATGGCTACACCTTC
CASSEAPGSYGYTF
>-|TRBV6-1|TRBJ2-7|TRBD2
TGTGCCAGCAGTGAATCCGCCGGGGGGGGATGGGAGCAGTACTTC
CASSESAGGGWEQYF
>few|TRBV6-1|TRBJ1-5|-
TGTGCCAGCGGGTACCAGCATTTT
CASGYQHF
>-|TRBV7-3|TRBJ2-3|TRBD2
TGTGCCAGCAGCCCTTACCTACTAGCGGGAGGGCCTTCCACAGATACGCAGTATTTT
CASSPYLLAGGPSTDTQYF
>-|TRBV19|TRBJ2-1|-
TGTGCCAGTAGTATAGAGTCAAGCTCCTACAATGAGCAGTTCTTC
CASSIESSSYNEQFF
>-|TRBV27|TRBJ2-1|TRBD2
TGTGCCAGCAGCCCTACTGCTTTCAGCGGGAGCTCCTACAATGAGCAGTTCTTC
CASSPTAFSGSSYNEQFF
>-|TRBV4-3|TRBJ1-1|-
TGCGCCAGCAGCCAAGATCCTCTCCGGTACGGGGGGACTGAAGCTTTCTTT
CASSQDPLRYGGTEAFF
>once|TRBV5-1|TRBJ1-6|-
TGCGCCAGCAGCTTAGGAACAAATAATTCACCCCTCCACTTT
CASSLGTNNSPLHF
>-|TRBV7-2|TRBJ2-1|-
TGTGCCAGCACCTCGACCACCTACAATGAGCAGTTCTTC
CASTSTTYNEQFF
>-|TRBV10-1|TRBJ1-1|-
TGCGCCAGCAGCGAAGCAGCCATGAACACTGAAGCTTTCTTT
CASSEAAMNTEAFF
>once|TRBV6-5|TRBJ1-2|-
TGTGCCAGCAGTTACTCGTGGGACGGCTATGGCTACACCTTC
CASSYSWDGYGYTF
>-|TRBV9|TRBJ1-4|TRBD1
TGTGCCAGCAGCGCCGACAGGGGGCTCTCAACTAATGAAAAACTGTTTTTT
CASSADRGLSTNEKLFF
>-|TRBV4-1|TRBJ2-7|TRBD2
TGCGCCAGCAGCCAAGATGTGCGCCTAGCGGGAGTCTACGAGCAGTACTTC
CASSQDVRLAGVYEQYF
>-|TRBV13|TRBJ1-5|-
TGTGCCAGCAGCTTAGGACGGGTCAATCAGCCCCAGCATTTT
CASSLGRVNQPQHF
>-|TRBV5-4|TRBJ2-1|-
TGTGCCAGCAGCTTGTCCTACAATGAGCAGTTCTTC
CASSLSYNEQFF
>-|TRBV9|TRBJ2-7|-
TGTGCCAGCAGCGTAGAAGGGGCTCCGCGAGAGCAGTACTTC
CASSVEGAPREQYF
>-|TRBV11-2|TRBJ2-6|TRBD1
TGTGCCAGCAGCCCCGGGACAGGGGGCACAGGGGCCAACGTCCTGACTTTC
CASSPGTGGTGANVLTF
>-|TRBV4-3|TRBJ1-5|-
TGCGCCAGCAGCCAAGAGCTGGGAGATCAGCCCCAGCATTTT
CASSQELGDQPQHF
>once|TRBV13|TRBJ1-1|-
TGTGCCAGCAGCTTGGGCAGGGGGAACACTGAAGCTTTCTTT
CASSLGRGNTEAFF
>-|TRBV4-1|TRBJ2-3|TRBD2
TGCGCCAGCAGTCGACTAGCGGGAGACGCAGATACGCAGTATTTT
CASSRLAGDADTQYF
>-|TRBV28|TRBJ2-7|TRBD1
TGTGCCAGCAGTTCGGAGACAGGGAGAGGGTACTACGAGCAGTACTTC
CASSSETGRGYYEQYF
>few|TRBV10-2|TRBJ2-5|-
TGCGCCAGCAGTGACCACGTGATGCAAGAGACCCAGTACTTC
CASSDHVMQETQYF
>-|TRBV28|TRBJ2-2|-
TGTGCCAGCAGTAGAGTGGACGGGAGATTCAACGGGGAGCTGTTTTTT
CASSRVDGRFNGELFF
>-|TRBV11-2|TRBJ1-1|TRBD1
TGTGCCAGCAGCTGGGGACAGATGAACACTGAAGCTTTCTTT
CASSWGQMNTEAFF
>-|TRBV9|TRBJ2-6|-
TGTGCCAGCAGCGCCCACGCAGGGGCCAACGTCCTGACTTTC
CASSAHAGANVLTF
>-|TRBV25-1|TRBJ2-1|TRBD2
TGTGCCAGCAGTGACCGGGGACTAGCGGGATGGAATGAGCAGTTCTTC
CASSDRGLAGWNEQFF
>-|TRBV30|TRBJ1-6|-
TGTGCCTGGAGTGACATGGGGGGGGTTTCACCCCTCCACTTT
CAWSDMGGVSPLHF
>-|TRBV25-1|TRBJ2-1|-
TGTGCCAGCAGTGAATCCAATGAGCAGTTCTTC
CASSESNEQFF
>-|TRBV27|TRBJ1-2|TRBD1
TGTGCCAGCAGTTCGACAGGGTGGGGCTATGGCTACACCTTC
CASSSTGWGYGYTF
>-|TRBV6-5|TRBJ1-6|-
TGTGCCAGCAGTTACTCCGGGACGGAGAATTCACCCCTCCACTTT
CASSYSGTENSPLHF
>-|TRBV27|TRBJ2-7|-
TGTGCCAGCAGTAAGGGCTACGAGCAGTACTTC
CASSKGYEQYF
>-|TRBV11-3|TRBJ1-5|TRBD1
TGTGCCAGCAGCCACGACAGGGGCGGACAGCCCCAGCATTTT
CASSHDRGGQPQHF
>-|TRBV11-2|TRBJ1-3|-
TGTGCCAGCAGCTACGGACGAGGGGGCTCTGGAAACACCATATATTTT
CASSYGRGGSGNTIYF
>few|TRBV4-1|TRBJ1-1|-
TGCGCCAGCAGTCAAGGGGCAGTGAACACTGAAGCTTTCTTT
CASSQGAVNTEAFF
>-|TRBV6-6|TRBJ1-6|TRBD1
TGTGCCAGCAGTTATCGGGACAGGGATTCACCCCTCCACTTT
CASSYRDRDSPLHF
>-|TRBV18|TRBJ2-6|-
TGTGCCAGCTCACCGGCGGGGCCAAGGCCTGGGGCCAACGTCCTGACTTTC
CASSPAGPRPGANVLTF
>-|TRBV29-1|TRBJ2-1|-
TGCAGCGTGCCGGACTACGACAGGGATGAGCAGTTCTTC
CSVPDYDRDEQFF
>-|TRBV27|TRBJ2-2|TRBD1
TGTGCCAGCAGATGGACAGGCGGAACAGGGGAGCTGTTTTTT
CASRWTGGTGELFF
>-|TRBV7-9|TRBJ2-1|-
TGTGCCAGCAGCCCCAGTTACAATGAGCAGTTCTTC
CASSPSYNEQFF
>few|TRBV28|TRBJ1-5|-
TGTGCCAGCAGCCAGAGTTTTAGGGGTCAGCCCCAGCATTTT
CASSQSFRGQPQHF
>-|TRBV27|TRBJ2-2|-
TGTGCCAGCAGTTTGGGTCTGCCCGCGAACACCGGGGAGCTGTTTTTT
CASSLGLPANTGELFF
>-|TRBV5-1|TRBJ2-7|-
TGCGCCAGCAGCTTGTGGGGTTTTAGTCGCGAGCAGTACTTC
CASSLWGFSREQYF
>-|TRBV27|TRBJ1-6|TRBD1
TGTGCCAGCAGTTTCGGATCCGGGACAGGGCTTTATTCACCCCTCCACTTT
CASSFGSGTGLYSPLHF
>once|TRBV13|TRBJ2-5|TRBD2
TGTGCCAGCAGCTCCCGGGACTACCTACGGCAAGAGACCCAGTACTTC
CASSSRDYLRQETQYF
>-|TRBV2|TRBJ2-4|TRBD1
TGTGCCAGCGCCTCGGGACAGGGCGAATTGGGCATTCAGTACTTC
CASASGQGELGIQYF
>-|TRBV4-1|TRBJ2-7|TRBD1
TGCGCCAGCAGCCAGGGTAACGACAGGGGCGGGTCCTACGAGCAGTACTTC
CASSQGNDRGGSYEQYF